This T cell receptor (beta chain) was sequenced during a study of OX40 agonist ivuxolimab in advanced cancers. Turning to the overall study: Ivuxolimab was an agonistic, fully human IgG2 monoclonal antibody directed against OX40 (CD134), a costimulatory receptor. Intravenous ivuxolimab was administered to patients every 2 weeks at six dose levels: 0.01, 0.1, 0.3, 1.5, 3 and 10 mg/kg. Of the roughly 52 dose-escalation patients, hepatocellular carcinoma was present in around 19, melanoma in approximately 15, renal cell carcinoma in 9 and head and neck cancer in 9. A male proportion of under 85% and a mean age of 60 years, ranging from about 23 to 79, were recorded for the dose-escalation cohort. Prior anti-PD-1, anti-PD-L1 or anti-CTLA-4 therapy was permitted, and checkpoint inhibitors had been received by roughly 40% of dose-escalation patients. Partial responses were achieved by three dose-escalation patients, of whom one had hepatocellular carcinoma and two had cutaneous melanoma. The purpose of peripheral TCRbeta sequencing was to test whether ivuxolimab changed TCR sequence diversity and led to clonal T-cell expansion. The monotherapy dose-escalation portion (N = 52 patients) of the phase I ivuxolimab trial is reported in the paper. Results the study describes overall, beyond this receptor: Clonal expansion of both CD4+ and CD8+ blood T cells was observed from baseline to week 6 at doses 0.1 to 3.0 mg/kg. Low levels of normalized T-cell clonal expansion were also shown by some nonresponding patients. After ivuxolimab, more expanded clones were found on average in CD8+ T cells than in CD4+ T cells. Partial responders in the 0.1-3.0 mg/kg groups had among the lowest normalized peripheral clonal expansion, especially among CD8+ T cells. The antigen specificity of the peripheral T cells that underwent clonal expansion was not determined.

Genomic DNA was extracted from sorted cells for sequencing of the TCRbeta CDR3 region. The immunoSEQ Assay was used for sequencing of TCRbeta CDR3 regions. The source is immuneACCESS, and TCRdb retained only in-frame sequences with V and J called. Part of the clones is not carried over; for the studies checked, unresolved V genes explain less than half of this, and the remainder is unexplained. The sample contains 25,000 to 35,000 clones, roughly 80% of them found a single time. Around 10% of the sample is taken by the ten largest. Patients with a history of autoimmune disease or receiving systemic immunosuppression were excluded from the trial. Peripheral blood for TCR sequencing was collected from all dose cohorts at baseline, on cycle 4 day 1, and on cycle 7 day 1. Samples came from an open-label, multicenter, first-in-human phase I dose-escalation trial of ivuxolimab. Adults with locally advanced or metastatic melanoma, renal cell carcinoma, hepatocellular carcinoma or head and neck squamous cell carcinoma were enrolled in the trial. Before TCR sequencing, CD4+ and CD8+ T cells were separately sorted from peripheral blood.

Within its sample, this clone is medium-sized (0.01 to 0.1%). The clone's antigen remains unknown. No base qualities exist here, and no much larger clone lies one base off it. Source: CD4+ or CD8+ T cells sorted from blood, taken in a trial of the OX40 agonist ivuxolimab. The sequence was collected from an adult with an advanced solid tumor such as melanoma, head and neck, liver or kidney cancer.

The CDR3 protein is CASSLTGLGSTDTQYF. DNA sequence: TGTGCCAGCAGCTTGACCGGGTTGGGCAGCACAGATACGCAGTATTTT. The chain couples TRBV5-4 to TRBJ2-3; the D gene assignment is ambiguous. From a lookup of the germline V gene (reference sequence), CDR1 and CDR2 are SGHNT and YYREEE. The CDR3 covers 16 residues, taking in both the cysteine and the phenylalanine. Only CDR3 DNA remains: 48 bases, in frame from the first base. Trimming costs V 1 base and J 0 bases, and their ends lie 12 bases apart.